This T cell receptor beta chain was sequenced in a study of cytomegalovirus exposure and HLA in healthy donors. Study results and limitations: Most sequenced TCRs were rare (though some public TCRs occurred in many donors). Exclusion applied to some V segments, including TRBV6-2 and TRBV6-3, as they were indistinguishable.

Amplification used 60 Vbeta primers and 13 Jbeta primers. Generated by immunoSEQ multiplex PCR, the TCRdb table keeps only in-frame clones and is missing some. Of roughly 200,000 clones in the sample, roughly 9.5% were seen once. There are a few counts of this clone. Its target is not known. CDR1 and CDR2 from the germline V gene are SNHLY and FYNNEI. There are 11 residues in the CDR3. Trimming stripped 6 bases from V and 8 bases from J, with 7 bases between. The source is a woman in her twenties or thirties in good health and CMV-seropositive. The sequencing input was PBMCs. J is TRBJ2-2 and V is TRBV2; D is perhaps TRBD1 (5 bases). The chain's CDR3 is CASSRTGELFF. The CDR3 DNA follows: TGTGCCAGCAGCAGGACAGGGGAGCTGTTTTTT.